The rows below give T cell receptor beta chains drawn from one sample of a study of T-cell memory formation after mild COVID-19. TCRdb recomputed calls from the 5' RACE reads with MiXCR, one row per CDR3 protein. The sample has 210,000 or so distinct CDR3 sequences; over 9.5% are singletons. Source material: PBMCs or a T cell subset sorted from them (not recorded which). The receptors come from a man aged 18-30 years who had mild COVID-19 (a few samples of this study predate the infection). Cell type and time point are not known. CDR3s include the opening cysteine and the closing phenylalanine or tryptophan. A D gene is named only where the DNA matches it firmly. Not all rows give a size; the values are once, few, many and, for expanded clones, a class.

J	V	size	D	DNA	CDR3
TRBJ2-7	TRBV27	.	.	TGTGCCAGCAGTTTGAACGGGGGAGTCTACGAGCAGTACTTC	CASSLNGGVYEQYF
TRBJ1-1	TRBV20-1	.	.	TGCAGTGCTCCTAGTACGGGGAGGACTGAAGCTTTCTTT	CSAPSTGRTEAFF
TRBJ1-1	TRBV24-1	many	.	TGTGCCACCAGTGACTCAGGTCCGAAGGCTGAAGCTTTCTTT	CATSDSGPKAEAFF
TRBJ2-1	TRBV7-3	few	TRBD2	TGTGCCAGCAGCCCGGGGGGGGAAACCTACAATGAGCAGTTCTTC	CASSPGGETYNEQFF
TRBJ2-3	TRBV7-3	few	.	TGTGCCAGCAGCTTAGGCCTGACCACAGATACGCAGTATTTT	CASSLGLTTDTQYF
TRBJ2-4	TRBV12-3/TRBV12-4	many	.	TGTGCCAGCAGTTTAGGAGGTAGTTCGACGGCAGAAAACATTCAGTACTTC	CASSLGGSSTAENIQYF
TRBJ1-1	TRBV16	.	TRBD1	TGTGCCAGCAGCTCCCTCGACAGGGGGTACACTGAAGCTTTCTTT	CASSSLDRGYTEAFF
TRBJ2-3	TRBV19	.	TRBD1	TGTGCCAGTGGACAGGGGCGGAACACAGATACGCAGTATTTT	CASGQGRNTDTQYF
TRBJ1-5	TRBV6-5	.	.	TGTGCCAGCAGTGGCCGGTCTTCGGGTCAGCCCCAGCATTTT	CASSGRSSGQPQHF
TRBJ2-2	TRBV2	.	.	TGTGCCAGCAGTGTGGTAGTGTCGTCCTACACCGGGGAGCTGTTTTTT	CASSVVVSSYTGELFF
TRBJ1-3	TRBV5-5	few	.	TGTGCCAGCAGCTTTTCAGGGGCCCCTGGAAACACCATATATTTT	CASSFSGAPGNTIYF
TRBJ2-5	TRBV3-1	many	TRBD2	TGTGCCAGCAGCCCACGGACTAGCGCGGAGACCCAGTACTTC	CASSPRTSAETQYF
TRBJ2-5	TRBV28	few	.	TGTGCCAGCAGCTTTTGGGGCCAGGGAAAAGAGATCAAGACCCAGTACTTC	CASSFWGQGKEIKTQYF
TRBJ2-1	TRBV2	few	.	TGTGCCAGCAGCCTATGGATGACAGTGGGCAATGAGCAGTTCTTC	CASSLWMTVGNEQFF
TRBJ1-2	TRBV6-5	.	TRBD1	TGTGCCAGCAGCAGCCCGGACAGGGGGCAGCGCGGCTACACCTTC	CASSSPDRGQRGYTF
TRBJ1-4	TRBV7-9	.	.	TGTGCCAGCAGCTATCCTCCGTCTGGGGAAAAACTGTTTTTT	CASSYPPSGEKLFF
TRBJ2-4	TRBV4-3	many	.	TGCGCCAGCCAAGGGGGGGGGACCCCGGGCATTCAGTACTTC	CASQGGGTPGIQYF
TRBJ2-6	TRBV7-2	.	.	TGTGCCAGCAGCTTACTCCCAACCGGGGCTGGGGCCAACGTCCTGACTTTC	CASSLLPTGAGANVLTF
TRBJ1-6	TRBV18	.	.	TGTGCCAGCTCACCGCCCGCGAGGGACGGATCACCCCTCCACTTT	CASSPPARDGSPLHF
TRBJ2-1	TRBV7-2	.	TRBD2	TGTGCCAGCAGCTTACGGCGGGGGGGCCGCTCCTACAATGAGCAGTTCTTC	CASSLRRGGRSYNEQFF
TRBJ2-5	TRBV20-1	many	.	TGCAGTGCTAGAGATCAGTTGTCCTGGGGGGAGACCCAGTACTTC	CSARDQLSWGETQYF
TRBJ1-3	TRBV7-8	few	.	TGTGCCAGCAGCTTAACGCAGCCCTCTGGAAACACCATATATTTT	CASSLTQPSGNTIYF
TRBJ1-1	TRBV6-5	.	.	TGTGCCAGCAGTTATTCCCGTCGAGGGGGAATGAACACTGAAGCTTTCTTT	CASSYSRRGGMNTEAFF
TRBJ1-6	TRBV7-9	.	TRBD1	TGTGCCAGCAGCTTCGGACAGGGGGCATCACCCCTCCACTTT	CASSFGQGASPLHF
TRBJ2-7	TRBV7-2	.	.	TGTGCCAGCAGCTTCCCGGGGGTAGTAGACCAGTACTTC	CASSFPGVVDQYF
TRBJ2-7	TRBV20-1	.	TRBD1	TGCAGTGCTAGGGATAACAGGGGGTCCAGCTACGAGCAGTACTTC	CSARDNRGSSYEQYF
TRBJ2-7	TRBV6-6	many	TRBD1	TGTGCCAGCTTTCGCCCGGGACAGGGTTACGAGCAGTACTTC	CASFRPGQGYEQYF
TRBJ1-6	TRBV6-1	.	.	TGTGCCAGCAGTCCCAGGGGACCCCTCCACTTT	CASSPRGPLHF
TRBJ2-3	TRBV10-3	.	.	TGTGCCATCACAAGGGGGGGCACAGATACGCAGTATTTT	CAITRGGTDTQYF